This TCR beta chain came from a study of monozygotic twins with inflammatory bowel disease. Notes on the study in general: No discrimination was achieved between different T cell subtypes. Against healthy co-twins, IBD patients had lower TCRbeta diversity (measured by inverse Simpson).

Concerning this clonotype: The antigen is not known.

Researchers ran eight separate cDNA reactions for each sample. TCRdb re-called the 5' RACE reads and gives one entry per CDR3 protein, without DNA. Recorded for this sample: under 350,000 distinct CDR3 sequences. This CDR3 contains 14 residues. Per the germline V gene, CDR1 is WSHSY and CDR2 is SAAADI. The receptor was derived from a human donor with ulcerative colitis or Crohn's disease, or a healthy co-twin of an affected twin (not recorded which). The sample comprised blood. The chain carries TRBV10-2 and TRBJ2-3; TCRdb outputs TRBD2, but without DNA this stays unchecked. This CDR3 is CASSKGLSTDTQYF.